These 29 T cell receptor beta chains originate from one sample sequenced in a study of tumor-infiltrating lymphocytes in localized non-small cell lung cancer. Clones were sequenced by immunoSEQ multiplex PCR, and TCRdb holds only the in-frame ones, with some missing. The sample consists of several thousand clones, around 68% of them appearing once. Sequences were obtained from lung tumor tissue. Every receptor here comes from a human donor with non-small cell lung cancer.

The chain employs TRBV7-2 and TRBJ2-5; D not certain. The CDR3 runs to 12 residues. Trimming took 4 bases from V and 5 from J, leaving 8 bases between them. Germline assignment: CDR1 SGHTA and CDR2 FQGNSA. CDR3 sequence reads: CASSSRSETQYF. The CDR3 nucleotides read TGTGCCAGCAGCTCCCGCTCGGAGACCCAGTACTTC. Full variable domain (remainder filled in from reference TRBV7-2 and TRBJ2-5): GAGVSQSPSNKVTEKGKDVELRCDPISGHTALYWYRQSLGQGLEFLIYFQGNSAPDKSGLPSDRFSAERTGGSVSTLTIQRTQQEDSAVYLCASSSRSETQYFGPGTRLLVL.

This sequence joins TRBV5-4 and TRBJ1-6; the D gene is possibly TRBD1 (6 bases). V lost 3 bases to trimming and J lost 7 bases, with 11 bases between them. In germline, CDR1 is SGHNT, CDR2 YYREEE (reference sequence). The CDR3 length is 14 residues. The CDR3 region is CASSSDSRNSPLHF. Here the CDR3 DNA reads TGTGCCAGCAGCTCGGACAGCCGAAATTCACCCCTCCACTTT.

CDR3 residues: CASSSQGYTEAFF. CDR3 sequence (DNA): TGTGCCAGCAGCTCACAGGGGTACACTGAAGCTTTCTTT. The rearrangement uses TRBV7-3 and TRBJ1-1; 7 bases align to TRBD1. Trimming cost V 4 bases and J 3 bases; bases outside gene matches: 2. This CDR3 spans 13 amino acids. Germline values: CDR1 SGHTA, CDR2 FQGTGA.

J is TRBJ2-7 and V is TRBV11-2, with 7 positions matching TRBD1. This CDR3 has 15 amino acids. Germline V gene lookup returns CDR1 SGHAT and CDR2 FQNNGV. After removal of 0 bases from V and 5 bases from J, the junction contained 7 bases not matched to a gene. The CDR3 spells CASSLERQGGHEQYF. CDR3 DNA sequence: TGTGCCAGCAGCTTAGAGAGACAGGGTGGCCACGAGCAGTACTTC.

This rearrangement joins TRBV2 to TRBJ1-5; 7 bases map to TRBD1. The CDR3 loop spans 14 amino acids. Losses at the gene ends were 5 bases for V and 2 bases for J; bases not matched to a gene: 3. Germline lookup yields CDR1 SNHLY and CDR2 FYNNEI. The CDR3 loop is CASSPGGRNQPQHF. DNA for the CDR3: TGTGCCAGCAGTCCAGGGGGACGCAATCAGCCCCAGCATTTT.

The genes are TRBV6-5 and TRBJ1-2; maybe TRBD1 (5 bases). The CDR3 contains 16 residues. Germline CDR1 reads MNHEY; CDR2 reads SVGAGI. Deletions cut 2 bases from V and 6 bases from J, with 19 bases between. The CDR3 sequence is CASSYQGGIISDGYTF. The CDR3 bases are TGTGCCAGCAGTTACCAGGGAGGAATTATAAGCGATGGCTACACCTTC.

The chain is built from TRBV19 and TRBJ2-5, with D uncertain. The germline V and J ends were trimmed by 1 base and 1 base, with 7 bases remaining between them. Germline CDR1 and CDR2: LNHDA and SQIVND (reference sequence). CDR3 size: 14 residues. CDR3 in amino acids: CASSIGLFQETQYF. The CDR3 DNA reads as TGTGCCAGTAGTATAGGGTTATTCCAAGAGACCCAGTACTTC.

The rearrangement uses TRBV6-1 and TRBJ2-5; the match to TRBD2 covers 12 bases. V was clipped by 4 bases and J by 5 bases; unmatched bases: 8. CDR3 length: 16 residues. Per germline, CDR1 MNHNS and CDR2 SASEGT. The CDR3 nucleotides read TGTGCCAGCAGTGGCCCACTAGCGGGGGGTCGTGAGACCCAGTACTTC. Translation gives CASSGPLAGGRETQYF.

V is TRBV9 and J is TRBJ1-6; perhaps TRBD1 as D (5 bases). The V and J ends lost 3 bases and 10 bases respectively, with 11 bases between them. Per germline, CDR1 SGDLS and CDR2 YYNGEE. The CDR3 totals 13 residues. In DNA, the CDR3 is TGTGCCAGCAGCGCGACAGCGGACTCACCCCTCCACTTT. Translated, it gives CASSATADSPLHF. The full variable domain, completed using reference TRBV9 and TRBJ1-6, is DSGVTQTPKHLITATGQRVTLRCSPRSGDLSVYWYQQSLDQGLQFLIQYYNGEERAKGNILERFSAQQFPDLHSELNLSSLELGDSALYFCASSATADSPLHFGNGTRLTVT.

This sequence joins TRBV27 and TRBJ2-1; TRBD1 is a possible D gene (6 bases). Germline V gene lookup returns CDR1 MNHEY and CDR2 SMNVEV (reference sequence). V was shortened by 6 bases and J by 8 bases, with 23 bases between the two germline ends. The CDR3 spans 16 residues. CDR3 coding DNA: TGTGCCAGCAGCCGCTCGAGGGGGATCAATTTCGATGAGCAGTTCTTC. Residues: CASSRSRGINFDEQFF.

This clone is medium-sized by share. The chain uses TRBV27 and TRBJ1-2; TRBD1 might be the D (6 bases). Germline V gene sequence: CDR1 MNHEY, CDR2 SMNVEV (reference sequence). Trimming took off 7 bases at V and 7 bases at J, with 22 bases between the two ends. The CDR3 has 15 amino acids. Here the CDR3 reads CASTSRGTPEGGYTF. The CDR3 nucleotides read TGTGCCAGCACCTCCCGCGGGACACCGGAGGGTGGCTACACCTTC.

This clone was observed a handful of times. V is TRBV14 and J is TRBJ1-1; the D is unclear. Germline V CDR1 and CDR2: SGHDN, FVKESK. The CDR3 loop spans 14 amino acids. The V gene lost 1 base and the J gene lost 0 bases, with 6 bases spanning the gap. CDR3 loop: CASSQAKLNTEAFF. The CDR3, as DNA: TGTGCCAGCAGCCAAGCAAAGCTGAACACTGAAGCTTTCTTT.

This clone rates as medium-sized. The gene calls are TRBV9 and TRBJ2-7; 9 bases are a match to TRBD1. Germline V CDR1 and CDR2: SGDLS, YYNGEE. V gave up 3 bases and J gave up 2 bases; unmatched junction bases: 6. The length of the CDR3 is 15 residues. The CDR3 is CASSEGQGLPYEQYF. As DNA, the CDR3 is TGTGCCAGCAGCGAGGGACAGGGACTTCCCTACGAGCAGTACTTC. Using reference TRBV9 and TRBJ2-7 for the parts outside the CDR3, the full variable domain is DSGVTQTPKHLITATGQRVTLRCSPRSGDLSVYWYQQSLDQGLQFLIQYYNGEERAKGNILERFSAQQFPDLHSELNLSSLELGDSALYFCASSEGQGLPYEQYFGPGTRLTVT.

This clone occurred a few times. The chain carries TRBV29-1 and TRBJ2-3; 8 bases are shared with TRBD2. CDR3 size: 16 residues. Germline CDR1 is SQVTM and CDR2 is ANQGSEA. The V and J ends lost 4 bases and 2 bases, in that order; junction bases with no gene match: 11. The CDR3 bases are TGCAGCGTTGGGGCTGTCGCGGGGGGAACCACAGATACGCAGTATTTT. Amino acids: CSVGAVAGGTTDTQYF.

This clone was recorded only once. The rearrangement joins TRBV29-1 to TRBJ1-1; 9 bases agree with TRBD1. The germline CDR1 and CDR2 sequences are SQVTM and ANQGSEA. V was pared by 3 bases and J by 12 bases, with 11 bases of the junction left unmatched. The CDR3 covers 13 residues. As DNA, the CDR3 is TGCAGCGTTGACGAACAGGGGGCGTTGATATCTTTCTTT. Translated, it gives CSVDEQGALISFF.

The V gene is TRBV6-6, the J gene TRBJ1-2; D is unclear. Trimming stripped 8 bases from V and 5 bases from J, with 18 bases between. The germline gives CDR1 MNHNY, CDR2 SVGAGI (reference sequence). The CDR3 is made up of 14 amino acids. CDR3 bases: TGTGCCAGCCTCTTCGCCGACGGACTATATGGCTACACCTTC. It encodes CASLFADGLYGYTF.

The CDR3 DNA reads TGTGCCAGCAGTTACTCGAAAGGCATGAGGACCGGGGAGCTGTTTTTT. Translating it yields CASSYSKGMRTGELFF. The chain employs TRBV6-5 and TRBJ2-2; no firm D call. Trimming took 0 bases from V and 5 from J, leaving 13 bases between them. The germline V gene has CDR1 MNHEY and CDR2 SVGAGI. The CDR3 length is 16 residues.

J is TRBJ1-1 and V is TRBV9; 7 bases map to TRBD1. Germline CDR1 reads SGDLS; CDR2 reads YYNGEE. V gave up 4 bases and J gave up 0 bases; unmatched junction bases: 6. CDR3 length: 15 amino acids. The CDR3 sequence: CASSPRGQVNTEAFF. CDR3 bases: TGTGCCAGCAGCCCCCGCGGACAGGTGAACACTGAAGCTTTCTTT. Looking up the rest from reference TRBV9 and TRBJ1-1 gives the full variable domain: DSGVTQTPKHLITATGQRVTLRCSPRSGDLSVYWYQQSLDQGLQFLIQYYNGEERAKGNILERFSAQQFPDLHSELNLSSLELGDSALYFCASSPRGQVNTEAFFGQGTRLTVV.

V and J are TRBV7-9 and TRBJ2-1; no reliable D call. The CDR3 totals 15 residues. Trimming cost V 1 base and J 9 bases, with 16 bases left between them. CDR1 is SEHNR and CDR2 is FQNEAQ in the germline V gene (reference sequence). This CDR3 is CASSLVQAVSGEQFF. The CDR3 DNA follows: TGTGCCAGCAGCTTAGTTCAGGCAGTTTCAGGTGAGCAGTTCTTC.

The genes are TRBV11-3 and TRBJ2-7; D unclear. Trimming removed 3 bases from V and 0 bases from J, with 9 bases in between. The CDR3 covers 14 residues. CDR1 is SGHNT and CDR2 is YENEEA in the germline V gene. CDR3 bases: TGTGCCAGCAGCTTGGACGGCAGCTCCTACGAGCAGTACTTC. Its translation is CASSLDGSSYEQYF. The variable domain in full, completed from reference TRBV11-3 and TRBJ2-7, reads EAGVVQSPRYKIIEKKQPVAFWCNPISGHNTLYWYLQNLGQGPELLIRYENEEAVDDSQLPKDRFSAERLKGVDSTLKIQPAELGDSAVYLCASSLDGSSYEQYFGPGTRLTVT.

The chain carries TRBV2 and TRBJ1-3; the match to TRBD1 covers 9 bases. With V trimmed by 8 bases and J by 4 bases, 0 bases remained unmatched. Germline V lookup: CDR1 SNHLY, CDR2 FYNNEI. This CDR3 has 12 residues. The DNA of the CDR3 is TGTGCCAGCGGGACAGGGGGAAACACCATATATTTT. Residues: CASGTGGNTIYF. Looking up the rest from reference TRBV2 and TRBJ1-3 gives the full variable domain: EPEVTQTPSHQVTQMGQEVILRCVPISNHLYFYWYRQILGQKVEFLVSFYNNEISEKSEIFDDQFSVERPDGSNFTLKIRSTKLEDSAMYFCASGTGGNTIYFGEGSWLTVV.

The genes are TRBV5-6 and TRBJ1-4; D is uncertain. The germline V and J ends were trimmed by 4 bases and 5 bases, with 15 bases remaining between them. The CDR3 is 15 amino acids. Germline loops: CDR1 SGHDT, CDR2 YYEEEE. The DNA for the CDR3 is TGTGCCAGCAGCGCGCCGGGCCTGTGGAATGAAAAACTGTTTTTT. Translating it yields CASSAPGLWNEKLFF.

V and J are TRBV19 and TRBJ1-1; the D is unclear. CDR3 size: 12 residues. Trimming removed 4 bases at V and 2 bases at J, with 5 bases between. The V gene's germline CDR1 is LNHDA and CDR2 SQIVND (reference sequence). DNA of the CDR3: TGTGCCAGTAGTAGCGGTAACACTGAAGCTTTCTTT. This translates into CASSSGNTEAFF.

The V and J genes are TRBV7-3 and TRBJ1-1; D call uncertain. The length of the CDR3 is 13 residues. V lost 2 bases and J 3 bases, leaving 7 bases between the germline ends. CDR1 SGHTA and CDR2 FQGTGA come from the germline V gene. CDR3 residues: CASSLSWDTEAFF. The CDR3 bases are TGTGCCAGCAGCTTATCATGGGACACTGAAGCTTTCTTT.

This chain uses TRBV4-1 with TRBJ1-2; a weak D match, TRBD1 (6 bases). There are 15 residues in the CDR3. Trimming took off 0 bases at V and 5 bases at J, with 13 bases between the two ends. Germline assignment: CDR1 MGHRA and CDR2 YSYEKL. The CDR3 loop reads CASSQDRGTSYGYTF. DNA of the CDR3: TGCGCCAGCAGCCAAGATAGAGGGACATCATATGGCTACACCTTC.

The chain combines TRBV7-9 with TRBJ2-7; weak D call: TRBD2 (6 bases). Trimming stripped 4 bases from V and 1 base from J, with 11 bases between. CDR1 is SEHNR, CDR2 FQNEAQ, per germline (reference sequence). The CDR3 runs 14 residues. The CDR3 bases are TGTGCCAGCAGCTATGGCGGGGAGTCCTACGAGCAGTACTTC. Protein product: CASSYGGESYEQYF.

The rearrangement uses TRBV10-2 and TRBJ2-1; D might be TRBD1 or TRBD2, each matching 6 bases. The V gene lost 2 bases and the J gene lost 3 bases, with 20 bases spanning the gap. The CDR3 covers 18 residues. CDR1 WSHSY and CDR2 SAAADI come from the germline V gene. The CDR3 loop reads CASSERVGGQIVYNEQFF. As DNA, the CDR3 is TGCGCCAGCAGTGAGCGGGTTGGGGGGCAGATAGTCTACAATGAGCAGTTCTTC.

CDR3 nucleotide sequence: TGTGCCAGCAGTGCCCGCGGGGTCGTCCGGAACACCGGGGAGCTGTTTTTT. This codes for CASSARGVVRNTGELFF. This chain joins TRBV25-1 and TRBJ2-2; TRBD2 might be the D (6 bases). The CDR3 is 17 residues long. V was shortened by 4 bases and J by 1 base, with 16 bases between the two germline ends. The germline gives CDR1 MGHDK, CDR2 SYGVNS.

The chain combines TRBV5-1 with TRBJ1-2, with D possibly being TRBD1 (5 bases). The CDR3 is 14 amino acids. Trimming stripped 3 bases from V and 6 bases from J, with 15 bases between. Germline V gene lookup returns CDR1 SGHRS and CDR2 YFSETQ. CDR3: CASSSRGPGDGYTF. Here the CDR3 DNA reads TGCGCCAGCAGCTCCCGGGGCCCTGGGGATGGCTACACCTTC.